This T cell receptor (beta chain) was identified during a study of blood T cell repertoires in COVID-19. V lost 7 bases to trimming and J lost 8 bases; unmatched junction nucleotides: 5. This CDR3 has 12 residues. Germline V gene sequence: CDR1 MNHEY, CDR2 SVGEGT. Assay: immunoSEQ multiplex PCR; the TCRdb copy retains only in-frame clones and omits some. There are some 200,000 clones in the sample; about four fifths occur only once, and approximately 10% lies in the top ten. This clone was counted once. The chain joins TRBV6-2 or TRBV6-3 to TRBJ1-2; 9 bases map to TRBD1. The receptor was derived from a middle-aged man who had recovered from COVID-19. The sequenced sample was PBMCs or T cells enriched from blood (not recorded which). The CDR3 nucleotides are TGTGCCAGCACCCCGACAGGGGGAGGCTACACCTTC. Its protein product is CASTPTGGGYTF.